Listed here are 32 T cell receptor beta chains from one sample, sequenced in a study of shared clonotypes between healthy human individuals. Some clones are missing from TCRdb's copy, which holds only in-frame ones; the method was immunoSEQ multiplex PCR. In the table there are about 1 million clones, about 80% of which are singletons. Sequencing was carried out using memory CD4+ T cells sorted from blood. As to subset: CD45RA-negative fraction. The receptors originated from a young man in good health.

V gene TRBV18 combines with J gene TRBJ2-3; 11 positions agree with TRBD2. Germline V gene sequence: CDR1 KGHSH, CDR2 LQKENI. This CDR3 has 15 residues. V was pared by 8 bases and J by 6 bases, with 10 bases of the junction left unmatched. Written as DNA, the CDR3 is TGTGCCAGCCCATTAGCGGGAGGGCCAAGGGATACGCAGTATTTT. Translated, it gives CASPLAGGPRDTQYF.

The V call is TRBV7-8, the J call TRBJ2-5; D possibly corresponds to TRBD1 (6 bases). V was cut by 0 bases and J by 4 bases, with 12 bases left in between. The germline CDR1 and CDR2 sequences are SGHVS and FQNEAQ. There are 15 residues in the CDR3. The CDR3 loop reads CASSLAGRGGETQYF. The CDR3 nucleotides read TGTGCCAGCAGCTTAGCGGGCAGGGGCGGAGAGACCCAGTACTTC.

The chain is built from TRBV21-1 and TRBJ1-1; the D call TRBD1 from the table was never checked on the DNA. TRBV21-1 is a known pseudogene. The CDR3 length is 15 residues. The CDR3 reads CASSNVGAKNTEAFF. The CDR3 nucleotides are TGTGCCAGCAGCAACGTAGGGGCCAAGAACACTGAAGCTTTCTTT.

This clone was counted a single time. The rearrangement uses TRBV15 and TRBJ1-2, with TRBD1 as a possible D gene (5 bases). The germline V gene has CDR1 LNHNV and CDR2 YYDKDF (reference sequence). This CDR3 has 14 residues. With 0 bases removed from V and 6 bases from J, the gap between germline ends came to 11 bases. In DNA, the CDR3 is TGTGCCACCAGCAGAGACAGGGATGGTAATGGCTACACCTTC. Its translation is CATSRDRDGNGYTF.

This chain links TRBV5-6 with TRBJ2-3; D gene uncertain. This CDR3 comprises 14 residues. The germline V and J ends were trimmed by 4 bases and 8 bases, with 17 bases remaining between them. Germline values: CDR1 SGHDT, CDR2 YYEEEE. CDR3 in amino acids: CASSAGPNPATQYF. The DNA for the CDR3 is TGTGCCAGCAGCGCCGGACCCAACCCCGCTACGCAGTATTTT.

CDR3 nucleotide sequence: TGCACCAGCAGCCCTCGGGGCGGGAGGCATAGATACCAAGAGACCCAGTACTTC. Residues: CTSSPRGGRHRYQETQYF. V is TRBV1 and J is TRBJ2-5; TRBD2, the D gene given by the table, was not confirmed from the DNA. TRBV1 is described as a pseudogene. The CDR3 sequence is 18 residues long.

The chain employs TRBV5-1 and TRBJ1-1; possibly TRBD1 for D (6 bases). Trimming shortened V by 1 base and J by 6 bases, and 16 bases separated the two germline ends. Germline V gene lookup returns CDR1 SGHRS and CDR2 YFSETQ. The CDR3 contains 15 residues. CDR3 nucleotides: TGCGCCAGCAGCTTGAGAGTAGCGGAGGGGGCTGAAGCTTTCTTT. This codes for CASSLRVAEGAEAFF.

The CDR3 reads CASSLARGQSSGNTIYF. CDR3 sequence (DNA): TGTGCCAGCAGCTTAGCCAGGGGACAGAGCTCTGGAAACACCATATATTTT. V and J are TRBV7-8 and TRBJ1-3; 7 nucleotides line up with TRBD1. This CDR3 spans 17 amino acids. The trim removed 0 bases at V and 0 bases at J, leaving 5 bases unmatched. The V gene's germline CDR1 is SGHVS and CDR2 FQNEAQ.

This chain links TRBV6-5 with TRBJ2-5; possibly TRBD2 for D (6 bases). Germline loops: CDR1 MNHEY, CDR2 SVGAGI. Between the trimmed V and J ends, which lost 11 bases and 2 bases, there was a span of 15 bases. The CDR3 covers 13 residues. The CDR3, as DNA: TGTGCCTCGCGGGACGGGCCGCAAGAGACCCAGTACTTC. Protein: CASRDGPQETQYF.

This clone was counted a few times. V and J are TRBV29-1 and TRBJ2-7; D may correspond to TRBD1 or TRBD2 (7 bases each). V lost 2 bases and J lost 6, with 14 bases in between. The CDR3 totals 13 residues. Germline V gene lookup returns CDR1 SQVTM and CDR2 ANQGSEA. CDR3 nucleotide sequence: TGCAGCGTTGAAAAAGGGGGCGGGGGCGAGCAGTACTTC. Translation gives CSVEKGGGGEQYF.

This clone was picked up one time. The chain employs TRBV30 and TRBJ2-6, with D perhaps matching TRBD1 (5 bases). The CDR3 has 19 residues. Germline V gene sequence: CDR1 GTSNPN, CDR2 SVGIG (reference sequence). V gave up 3 bases and J gave up 0 bases, with 21 bases separating them. CDR3 loop: CAWRDKWGRMSSGANVLTF. In nucleotides, the CDR3 is TGTGCCTGGAGGGACAAATGGGGCAGGATGAGCTCTGGGGCCAACGTCCTGACTTTC.

This clone was seen ten or more times. The chain has TRBV7-9 and TRBJ2-3; 12 positions agree with TRBD2. This CDR3 has 14 amino acids. Trimming cost V 5 bases and J 10 bases; bases outside gene matches: 7. CDR1 SEHNR and CDR2 FQNEAQ come from the germline V gene (reference sequence). In DNA form, the CDR3 reads TGTGCCAGCAGCCCGTGGACTAGCGGGACATCGCAGTATTTT. Translated: CASSPWTSGTSQYF.

This clone was found a few times. The chain combines TRBV19 with TRBJ1-5, with D unclear. The length of the CDR3 is 14 residues. V shed 0 bases and J shed 7 bases, with 10 bases lying between them. CDR1 is LNHDA, CDR2 SQIVND, per germline (reference sequence). CDR3 residues: CASSIEPLRQPQHF. The CDR3 DNA follows: TGTGCCAGTAGTATAGAACCGTTGAGGCAGCCCCAGCATTTT.

This clone came up a few times. CDR3 DNA sequence: TGTGCCAGCAGCTTAGGTTCGGGACAAGCGCAGTATTTT. This gives the protein CASSLGSGQAQYF. The chain recombines TRBV11-2 with TRBJ2-3; D may be TRBD1 (6 bases). The germline CDR1 and CDR2 sequences are SGHAT and FQNNGV. V was cut by 1 base and J by 10 bases, with 12 bases left in between. The CDR3 has 13 residues. Variable domain in full (rest from reference TRBV11-2 and TRBJ2-3): EAGVAQSPRYKIIEKRQSVAFWCNPISGHATLYWYQQILGQGPKLLIQFQNNGVVDDSQLPKDRFSAERLKGVDSTLKIQPAKLEDSAVYLCASSLGSGQAQYFGPGTRLTVL.

As concerns this clone: The same CDR3 is also encoded by other DNA sequences in this sample. The J gene is TRBJ2-2, the V gene TRBV5-1; perhaps TRBD2 as D (5 bases). Per the germline V gene, CDR1 is SGHRS and CDR2 is YFSETQ. V shed 0 bases and J shed 1 base, with 7 bases lying between them. CDR3 length: 15 amino acids. CDR3 sequence reads: CASSLGSGNTGELFF. CDR3 DNA sequence: TGCGCCAGCAGCTTGGGGAGCGGGAACACCGGGGAGCTGTTTTTT.

The rearrangement uses TRBV28 and TRBJ1-6; 7 bases match TRBD1. V lost 8 bases to trimming and J lost 10 bases; unmatched junction nucleotides: 11. This CDR3 spans 14 amino acids. Germline CDR1 is MDHEN and CDR2 is SYDVKM. The CDR3 sequence is CASATPTGYSPLHF. For the CDR3, the DNA is TGTGCCAGCGCAACCCCGACAGGGTACTCACCCCTCCACTTT. The variable domain in full, with the rest retrieved from reference TRBV28 and TRBJ1-6, is DVKVTQSSRYLVKRTGEKVFLECVQDMDHENMFWYRQDPGLGLRLIYFSYDVKMKEKGDIPEGYSVSREKKERFSLILESASTNQTSMYLCASATPTGYSPLHFGNGTRLTVT.

The chain recombines TRBV15 with TRBJ1-2; 8 positions agree with TRBD1. The CDR3 runs 14 residues. CDR1 and CDR2 from the germline V gene are LNHNV and YYDKDF (reference sequence). The ends lost 3 bases at V and 4 bases at J; junction bases unmatched: 4. The chain's CDR3 is CATSRYQGAYGYTF. In DNA, the CDR3 is TGTGCCACCAGCAGGTACCAGGGGGCCTATGGCTACACCTTC. The full variable domain, its missing parts supplied by reference TRBV15 and TRBJ1-2, is DAMVIQNPRYQVTQFGKPVTLSCSQTLNHNVMYWYQQKSSQAPKLLFHYYDKDFNNEADTPDNFQSRRPNTSFCFLDIRSPGLGDTAMYLCATSRYQGAYGYTFGSGTRLTVV.

This chain connects TRBV18 to TRBJ1-4; D call uncertain. Germline V gene sequence: CDR1 KGHSH, CDR2 LQKENI. CDR3 size: 14 residues. Trimming took off 0 bases at V and 7 bases at J, with 9 bases between the two ends. The CDR3 sequence: CASSPPGLAEKLFF. In DNA, the CDR3 is TGTGCCAGCTCACCACCGGGGTTAGCTGAAAAACTGTTTTTT.

The chain uses TRBV28 and TRBJ1-2, with TRBD1 matching over 9 bases. The V and J ends lost 7 bases and 7 bases, in that order; junction bases with no gene match: 7. The germline gives CDR1 MDHEN, CDR2 SYDVKM. This CDR3 contains 13 residues. The CDR3 is CASNQQGAVGYTF. The CDR3, as DNA: TGTGCCAGCAACCAACAGGGGGCGGTTGGCTACACCTTC.

This clone was recorded only once. The CDR3: CASSSSVLGHLYGYTF. CDR3 in DNA: TGTGCCAGCAGCTCCAGCGTGTTGGGACACCTCTATGGCTACACCTTC. The V and J genes are TRBV5-6 and TRBJ1-2; a weak D match, TRBD1 (6 bases). This CDR3 region has 16 residues. V lost 3 bases and J lost 4, with 19 bases in between. Per germline, CDR1 SGHDT and CDR2 YYEEEE.

J is TRBJ2-1 and V is TRBV2; D uncertain. The V end lost 6 bases, the J end lost 5 bases, and 8 bases lay between the germline ends. The germline V gene has CDR1 SNHLY and CDR2 FYNNEI. CDR3 length: 12 residues. In DNA, the CDR3 is TGTGCCAGCAGCCTCGGTGACAATGAGCAGTTCTTC. Translated, it gives CASSLGDNEQFF. Full variable domain (rest looked up from reference TRBV2 and TRBJ2-1): EPEVTQTPSHQVTQMGQEVILRCVPISNHLYFYWYRQILGQKVEFLVSFYNNEISEKSEIFDDQFSVERPDGSNFTLKIRSTKLEDSAMYFCASSLGDNEQFFGPGTRLTVL.

This rearrangement joins TRBV19 to TRBJ1-2; D ambiguous. The CDR3 runs to 14 residues. Deletions cut 3 bases from V and 7 bases from J, with 15 bases between. Germline CDR1 reads LNHDA; CDR2 reads SQIVND (reference sequence). CDR3 DNA sequence: TGTGCCAGTAGTATTGGGGTCGGGGTTGGTGGCTACACCTTC. Residues: CASSIGVGVGGYTF.

The CDR3 spells CASSLPGGTDTQYF. DNA for the CDR3: TGTGCCAGCAGCCTGCCGGGGGGCACAGATACGCAGTATTTT. The rearrangement joins TRBV6-6 to TRBJ2-3; D is perhaps TRBD2 (6 bases). Trimming took off 6 bases at V and 1 base at J, with 11 bases between the two ends. Looked up from germline, CDR1 is MNHNY and CDR2 is SVGAGI (reference sequence). This CDR3 spans 14 amino acids.

This sequence joins TRBV10-1 and TRBJ2-1; TRBD2 aligns across 11 bases. J lost 6 bases, V lost 5 bases, and 6 bases had no gene match. Germline V gene data show CDR1 as WNHNN and CDR2 as SYGVQD (reference sequence). This CDR3 is built from 15 residues. CDR3 region: CASSFGTSGSNEQFF. In nucleotides, the CDR3 is TGCGCCAGCAGTTTCGGGACTAGCGGATCCAATGAGCAGTTCTTC.

This clone occurred a few times. The chain is built from TRBV30 and TRBJ1-5; D uncertain. V lost 2 bases to trimming and J lost 7 bases, with 12 bases between them. This CDR3 comprises 13 residues. Germline values: CDR1 GTSNPN, CDR2 SVGIG (reference sequence). The CDR3 DNA reads as TGTGCCTGGAGTAGGACTCCGGGGCAGCCCCAGCATTTT. Amino acid sequence: CAWSRTPGQPQHF.

The chain combines TRBV7-2 with TRBJ2-7; D unresolved. The CDR3 contains 15 residues. Germline V gene lookup returns CDR1 SGHTA and CDR2 FQGNSA. Deletions cut 5 bases from V and 4 bases from J, with 18 bases between. For the CDR3, the DNA is TGTGCCAGCAGCCAAGGCGGCACCTACCTATACGAGCAGTACTTC. Translated, it gives CASSQGGTYLYEQYF.

The table lists this clone with a few counts. The V call is TRBV9, the J call TRBJ1-6; TRBD1 might be the D (5 bases). Germline loops: CDR1 SGDLS, CDR2 YYNGEE. The CDR3 has 14 amino acids. V shed 0 bases and J shed 8 bases, with 9 bases lying between them. This CDR3 reads CASSVVDSYSPLHF. In DNA form, the CDR3 reads TGTGCCAGCAGCGTAGTAGACAGTTATTCACCCCTCCACTTT.

CDR3 in amino acids: CASSSDRGGRNEQFF. Written as DNA, the CDR3 is TGTGCCAGCAGCTCGGACAGGGGGGGAAGGAATGAGCAGTTCTTC. The rearrangement joins TRBV7-2 to TRBJ2-1; 10 nucleotides match TRBD1. J was trimmed by 7 bases and V by 4 bases; bases with no gene match: 7. Germline CDR1 reads SGHTA; CDR2 reads FQGNSA. The CDR3 runs to 15 residues.

The gene calls are TRBV9 and TRBJ2-1; D may be TRBD2 (6 bases). Germline V gene data show CDR1 as SGDLS and CDR2 as YYNGEE. CDR3 length equals 16 residues. V dropped 3 bases and J dropped 1 base, with 14 bases sitting between them. The CDR3 loop is CASSGTGGLSYNEQFF. The DNA for the CDR3 is TGTGCCAGCAGCGGCACCGGCGGACTATCCTACAATGAGCAGTTCTTC.

The J gene is TRBJ1-2, the V gene TRBV9, with 7 bases matching TRBD1. The CDR3 extends over 14 amino acids. Germline V lookup: CDR1 SGDLS, CDR2 YYNGEE. The V segment lost 4 bases and the J segment 7 bases; nucleotides outside the gene matches: 10. CDR3 protein: CASSRTGLPSGYTF. Here the CDR3 DNA reads TGTGCCAGCAGCCGGACAGGTTTGCCGAGTGGCTACACCTTC. Complete variable domain (other parts from reference TRBV9 and TRBJ1-2): DSGVTQTPKHLITATGQRVTLRCSPRSGDLSVYWYQQSLDQGLQFLIQYYNGEERAKGNILERFSAQQFPDLHSELNLSSLELGDSALYFCASSRTGLPSGYTFGSGTRLTVV.

CDR3 sequence (DNA): TGCGCCAGCAGCTTGGCAGGGAAAACTTTCTTT. Translated, it gives CASSLAGKTFF. The chain combines TRBV5-1 with TRBJ1-1; D is perhaps TRBD1 (5 bases). CDR1 and CDR2 (germline): SGHRS, YFSETQ. The germline V and J ends were trimmed by 0 bases and 12 bases, with 9 bases remaining between them. CDR3 length: 11 residues.

This chain links TRBV6-1 with TRBJ1-1, with D hard to call. V dropped 7 bases and J dropped 8 bases, with 14 bases sitting between them. Germline values: CDR1 MNHNS, CDR2 SASEGT. The CDR3 consists of 12 residues. For the CDR3, the DNA is TGTGCCAGCATTATAGGACTGGAAGAAGCTTTCTTT. Protein: CASIIGLEEAFF.